This TCR beta chain was obtained from a study of cytomegalovirus exposure and HLA in healthy donors. General study points: The productive fraction for most TCR beta V segments was about 87% or about 30% in an earlier analysis.

Nominally healthy donors provided the samples, though records likely missed some immune exposures. Comments on this clone: Its target is not known.

The PCR made use of 60 Vbeta and 13 Jbeta primers. Using immunoSEQ multiplex PCR, the repertoire was profiled, and TCRdb retains in-frame clones only, with some absent. Altogether 63,000 or so clones are present, 70% to 85% being singletons, with the ten largest covering just under 3%. The CDR3 has 15 residues. The junction had 5 bases not matched to a gene; V was cut back by 5 bases and J by 2 bases. Germline CDR1 reads SGHTA; CDR2 reads FQGNSA. This clonotype was obtained from a woman in her 30s in good health and CMV-seronegative. The sequencing input was PBMCs. The chain is built from TRBV7-2 and TRBJ2-1; 8 nucleotides align to TRBD2. The CDR3 sequence: CASSQSGSAYNEQFF. The DNA for the CDR3 is TGTGCCAGCAGCCAGAGCGGGAGCGCCTACAATGAGCAGTTCTTC.